This T cell receptor beta chain was sequenced for a study of T-cell reconstitution after alpha-beta-depleted transplantation in children. Preparation of the TCRbeta library involved a method that used unique molecular identifiers. TCRdb redid the calling of the PCR reads with MiXCR, one entry per CDR3 protein. The sample lists about 420,000 distinct CDR3 sequences; about a sixth were seen once. Germline V gene sequence: CDR1 SGHRS, CDR2 YFSETQ. The trim removed 2 bases at V and 8 bases at J, leaving 9 bases unmatched. The CDR3 extends over 15 amino acids. The input for sequencing was PBMCs, mostly from graft donor cells, taken 360 days after TCRalphabeta/CD19-depleted stem cell transplant. This rearrangement joins TRBV5-1 to TRBJ2-1; 8 bases match TRBD2. The clonotype originates from a boy younger than two who had a stem cell transplant for Wiskott-Aldrich syndrome, so the T cells may come from the graft donor. CDR3 residues: CASSLSVAGLDEQFF. CDR3 coding DNA: TGCGCCAGCAGCTTATCGGTAGCGGGGTTAGATGAGCAGTTCTTC. The full variable domain, completed using reference TRBV5-1 and TRBJ2-1, is KAGVTQTPRYLIKTRGQQVTLSCSPISGHRSVSWYQQTPGQGLQFLFEYFSETQRNKGNFPGRFSGRQFSNSRSEMNVSTLELGDSALYLCASSLSVAGLDEQFFGPGTRLTVL.